The entry below describes one T cell receptor beta chain. This sample was included in a study of CD8 T cells in Susac syndrome. When the RNA was reverse transcribed, random hexamers were used with an input of about 0.45 to 1 ug. Amplification of TCR beta CDR3 spanned 54 Vbeta and 13 Jbeta via immunoSEQ multiplex PCR. TCRdb re-called the immunoSEQ multiplex PCR reads with MiXCR, one entry per CDR3 protein. Of about 430,000 distinct CDR3 sequences listed, approximately 89% are singletons. In blood CD8+ and CD4+ T cells, TCR beta underwent sequencing. FACS enriched CD8+ TEMRA cells, while bulk CD8+ and CD4+ were negatively isolated. Sequencing input: CD8+ T cells from PBMCs. This TCR derives from a human donor with multiple sclerosis.

CDR3 DNA: TGTGCCTGGAAACTGAAGCCTAACTATGGCTACACCTTC. This sequence encodes CAWKLKPNYGYTF. V and J are TRBV30 and TRBJ1-2, with unresolved D. There are 13 residues in the CDR3. Germline CDR1 GTSNPN, CDR2 SVGIG (reference sequence). V was trimmed by 4 bases and J by 0 bases, leaving 9 bases between them.